This passage covers 6 T cell receptor beta chains from one sample sequenced in a study of T cells in Graves' hyperthyroidism and ophthalmopathy. What was amplified from RNA transcripts were TCR beta CDR3 regions. HTBI primers were employed in a first-round RT-PCR of the TCR CDR3. TCRdb redid the calling of the multiplex PCR reads with MiXCR, one entry per CDR3 protein. The sample has fewer than 450,000 distinct CDR3 sequences, roughly 15% seen once; the top ten hold roughly 20%. The sequenced material came from blood. The receptor set was obtained from a woman aged 55-75 years with Graves' ophthalmopathy.

This clonotype has at least ten counts. This chain uses TRBV2 with TRBJ2-1, with 8 bases identical to TRBD1. Germline values: CDR1 SNHLY, CDR2 FYNNEI. J lost 7 bases, V lost 4 bases, and 6 bases had no gene match. CDR3 length equals 14 residues. The CDR3 loop is CASSGYRGINEQFF. The CDR3 nucleotides read TGTGCCAGCAGTGGTTACAGGGGGATTAATGAGCAGTTCTTC. The whole variable domain, remainder taken from reference TRBV2 and TRBJ2-1, is EPEVTQTPSHQVTQMGQEVILRCVPISNHLYFYWYRQILGQKVEFLVSFYNNEISEKSEIFDDQFSVERPDGSNFTLKIRSTKLEDSAMYFCASSGYRGINEQFFGPGTRLTVL.

Many counts were recorded for this clonotype. This rearrangement joins TRBV7-2 to TRBJ2-3, with 13 bases identical to TRBD2. In germline, CDR1 is SGHTA, CDR2 FQGNSA. The CDR3 sequence is 16 residues long. The V segment lost 0 bases and the J segment 4 bases; nucleotides outside the gene matches: 1. The CDR3 DNA reads TGTGCCAGCAGCTTAGCGACTAGCGGGAGGTCAGATACGCAGTATTTT. Translation: CASSLATSGRSDTQYF.

This clonotype was seen many times. J is TRBJ1-5 and V is TRBV28; maybe TRBD1 (5 bases). V shed 7 bases and J shed 5 bases, with 12 bases lying between them. There are 13 residues in the CDR3. Germline loops: CDR1 MDHEN, CDR2 SYDVKM. Here the CDR3 DNA reads TGTGCCAGCACTCCCGTGGGGGATCAGCCCCAGCATTTT. This sequence encodes CASTPVGDQPQHF.

This clonotype was counted at least ten times. The J gene is TRBJ2-7, the V gene TRBV5-1, with TRBD1 matching over 7 bases. Trimming took 7 bases from V and 3 from J; bases not matched to a gene: 10. CDR1 SGHRS and CDR2 YFSETQ come from the germline V gene. The CDR3 consists of 14 residues. The CDR3: CASGNRGRNYEQYF. The CDR3 nucleotides are TGCGCCAGCGGAAACAGGGGTCGGAACTACGAGCAGTACTTC.

In its sample, this clonotype was seen many times. The chain recombines TRBV20-1 with TRBJ1-1; the match to TRBD1 covers 9 bases. The CDR3 runs 15 residues. Germline lookup yields CDR1 DFQATT and CDR2 SNEGSKA (reference sequence). J was trimmed by 1 base and V by 5 bases; bases with no gene match: 8. The CDR3 is CSAQRDRVGNTEAFF. CDR3 coding DNA: TGCAGTGCTCAGCGGGACAGGGTTGGGAACACTGAAGCTTTCTTT.

This clonotype showed up just a few times. The chain links TRBV7-9 to TRBJ1-6; D possibly corresponds to TRBD1 (6 bases). In germline, CDR1 is SEHNR, CDR2 FQNEAQ (reference sequence). V lost 1 base and J lost 5, with 12 bases in between. The CDR3 consists of 16 residues. As DNA, the CDR3 is TGTGCCAGCAGCTTAGGGGGGGGACACGATAATTCACCCCTCCACTTT. Its translation: CASSLGGGHDNSPLHF.